This T cell receptor (beta chain) emerged from a study of beta chain features in type 1 diabetes (dated 2018 in TCRdb). For the wider study: Patients and healthy donors did not differ in mean age, gender distribution, total cell number or subset yield. In the study, recently diagnosed type 1 diabetes patients and matched healthy donors were compared on the TCRB repertoires of their sorted circulating CD4+ T cell subsets. A total of about 100,000,000 sorted cells were examined across all samples, and RNA yield correlated strongly with the number of cells per subset. Whereas all 30 or so donors provided naive and central memory subsets, regulatory and stem cell-like memory subsets were isolated from just 8 patients and about eight healthy donors. Overall study results and their limits: PCR may preferentially amplify shorter templates, but because patient and control samples were amplified and corrected together, any resulting skew would affect both groups equally. Only small numbers of individuals were included in the HLA sub-analyses, which left unresolved whether HLA type had any influence on TCRB rearrangement. Because cDNA rather than genomic DNA was sequenced, highly expressing activated cells could have been over-represented, although no difference in activation and CD3 levels was found between groups. Naive, central memory and regulatory TCRB repertoires appeared more similar among patients than among healthy donors. Type 1 diabetes patients showed a moderate but significant shortening of TCRB CDR3 length in all four CD4+ subsets. Fewer insertions and more nucleotide deletions at VDJ recombination sites were observed in patients with type 1 diabetes, implying thymic rearrangement abnormalities.

Each donor gave one peripheral blood draw, averaging approximately 120 mL, which was collected into heparinised tubes. A BD FACSAria II and a panel including CD45RO, CCR7, CD25, CD127, CD95 and CD27 were used to sort naive, central memory, regulatory and stem cell-like memory CD4+ T cells. A purity above 98% was achieved for all sorted populations. PBMCs were isolated immediately by Lymphoprep density gradient centrifugation and stained directly without culture. To minimize batch effects, samples were stained and sorted in pairs, one healthy donor with one patient per experiment. The entire isolated RNA was reverse transcribed using the High Capacity cDNA Reverse Transcription Kit, and thus expressed TCRB transcripts were sequenced. Deep immunoSEQ sequencing was performed on naive, central memory and regulatory T cell samples, with an average of about 3.6 million total reads per sample. After sorted cells were lysed in RLT buffer, RNA was extracted with DNase-treated RNeasy Micro or Mini kits, with the choice depending on cell number. Each cell subset was processed separately to prevent cross-contamination, with patient and healthy donor samples processed together. TCRB sequences were amplified from cDNA with the immunoSEQ multiplex PCR, producing 87-bp fragments spanning the CDR3 region. Sequencing of the amplicons was performed on the Illumina HiSeq platform. In the original analysis: PCR bias was corrected computationally using synthetic template baselines, and reads within Hamming distance 2 were collapsed, with unmergeable singletons discarded. Reads were aligned against IMGT so that V, D and J genes, CDR3 length and insertions or deletions at six rearrangement sites could be assigned. Within each subset, clonotype counts were normalized to sorted cell number, after which true diversity and Gini coefficients were computed with the tcR R package. The overlap coefficient, calculated on TCRB nucleotide sequences, was used to quantify repertoire sharing. As a proxy for the pre-selection repertoire, out-of-frame TCRB sequences from naive cells were analyzed. In TCRdb, the immuneACCESS table is reduced to in-frame sequences with V and J assigned. These tables do not hold every clone; where another copy was compared, an unresolved V gene accounts for under half, and the others remain unexplained. The V and J calls and clone size are taken from that table; D and trimming were inferred from the DNA. This sample is represented by a few hundred thousand clones; about 15% of them were singletons. About 0.018% of the sample lies in the top ten.

With regard to this clone: Its cognate antigen has yet to be identified. It has no much larger one-base neighbor in the sample; base qualities were not kept.

The CDR3 spans 15 residues, from the cysteine through the phenylalanine. Only CDR3 DNA remains: 45 bases, in frame from the first base. V trim: 3 bases; J trim: 6 bases; unmatched bases: 5. For CDR1 and CDR2, the germline V gene (reference sequence) lists SEHNR and FQNEAQ. The specimen was naive CD4+ T cells from blood. The cell subset or site label, as the study defines it: true naive CD4+ T cells. The V and J segments used are TRBV7-9 and TRBJ2-1; the junction holds 10 bases that match TRBD2. The clonotype was recovered from a woman between 18 and 29 years old in good health. The CDR3 is CASSLSGRAGNEQFF. The sequenced DNA: TGTGCCAGCAGCTTGAGCGGGAGGGCCGGCAATGAGCAGTTCTTC.